This T cell receptor (beta chain) was sequenced for a study of Ad26.COV2.S vaccination and SARS-CoV-2 variants. Study-wide background: In the study, Ad26.COV2.S was injected intramuscularly once, or twice 56 days apart.

The CDR3 extends over 15 amino acids. Trimming removed 3 bases from V and 3 bases from J, with 16 bases in between. Germline V gene lookup returns CDR1 SGHRS and CDR2 YFSETQ. The treatment here: some 20 received Ad26.COV2.S at low or high dose, single or two shots; 5 received placebo; per-sample allocation not given. Sampling occurred on day 63 after the first vaccine or placebo injection. Measured with immunoSEQ multiplex PCR; TCRdb has only the in-frame clones, and not every one. The table has 440,000 or so clones, 90% seen once. The material was peripheral blood, obtained in a trial of Ad26.COV2.S vaccine versus placebo. The chain employs TRBV5-1 and TRBJ2-7, with a possible D match to TRBD1 (6 bases). The origin of this receptor is a person between 18 and 59 years old who received the Ad26.COV2.S COVID-19 vaccine or a placebo. DNA for the CDR3: TGCGCCAGCAGCTACGGGACACTAGTTGTCTACGAGCAGTACTTC. The encoded protein is CASSYGTLVVYEQYF.